The 13 T cell receptor beta chains presented below share a single source sample, sequenced in a study of T-cell reconstitution after alpha-beta-depleted transplantation in children. TCRbeta library preparation incorporated unique molecular identifiers. TCRdb reprocessed the PCR reads via MiXCR and lists one record per CDR3 protein. The sample gives some 840,000 distinct CDR3 sequences, roughly 15% of which show up once; around 5% is in the top ten. The input for sequencing was PBMCs, mostly from graft donor cells, taken 360 days after TCRalphabeta/CD19-depleted stem cell transplant. The receptors come from a male patient aged 10-17 years who had a stem cell transplant for acute lymphoblastic leukemia, so the T cells may come from the graft donor.

The chain joins TRBV5-1 to TRBJ1-1, with D hard to call. The length of the CDR3 is 15 residues. The V end was cut by 4 bases, the J end by 0 bases, with 13 bases between. CDR1 SGHRS and CDR2 YFSETQ come from the germline V gene. As DNA, the CDR3 is TGCGCCAGCAGCCCTGGGAACAGCATGAACACTGAAGCTTTCTTT. The encoded protein is CASSPGNSMNTEAFF.

This clonotype was counted only a few times. J is TRBJ2-5 and V is TRBV29-1; 9 bases agree with TRBD2. Germline CDR1 is SQVTM and CDR2 is ANQGSEA. After removal of 0 bases from V and 5 bases from J, the junction contained 7 bases not matched to a gene. The CDR3 has 15 residues. CDR3 DNA: TGCAGCGTTGAAGAGGGACTAGCTATGTTCGAGACCCAGTACTTC. Amino acid sequence: CSVEEGLAMFETQYF.

The genes are TRBV15 and TRBJ2-5; weak D call: TRBD2 (6 bases). Germline V gene data show CDR1 as LNHNV and CDR2 as YYDKDF (reference sequence). V lost 0 bases to trimming and J lost 2 bases, with 10 bases between them. This CDR3 region has 15 residues. As DNA, the CDR3 is TGTGCCACCAGCAGAGAAGGACTATCTCAAGAGACCCAGTACTTC. The encoded protein is CATSREGLSQETQYF.

This clonotype has only a few counts. The chain combines TRBV5-1 with TRBJ2-7; 13 bases fit TRBD2. This CDR3 has 15 amino acids. With 4 bases clipped from V and 9 bases from J, the junction kept 10 bases outside the gene matches. Germline lookup yields CDR1 SGHRS and CDR2 YFSETQ. This chain's CDR3 is CASSPGGTSGASQYF. CDR3 sequence (DNA): TGCGCCAGCAGCCCCGGGGGGACTAGCGGGGCGTCGCAGTACTTC.

This clonotype came up a few times. CDR3 bases: TGTGCCAGCAGTTTGATGGGAGTTGACGAGACCCAGTACTTC. Its protein product is CASSLMGVDETQYF. V gene TRBV27 combines with J gene TRBJ2-5, with a possible D match to TRBD2 (5 bases). V was clipped by 3 bases and J by 5 bases, with 13 bases between them. Germline CDR1 and CDR2: MNHEY and SMNVEV (reference sequence). This CDR3 comprises 14 residues.

The chain is built from TRBV5-5 and TRBJ2-7; 9 bases align to TRBD2. The CDR3 runs 13 residues. J lost 3 bases, V lost 7 bases, and 5 bases had no gene match. Germline assignment: CDR1 SGHKS and CDR2 YYEKEE (reference sequence). CDR3 nucleotides: TGTGCCAGCCAAATAGCGGGGGTCTACGAGCAGTACTTC. Its translation is CASQIAGVYEQYF.

This chain links TRBV20-1 with TRBJ2-7, with D perhaps given as TRBD1 or TRBD2 (7 bases each). Trimming took 3 bases from V and 3 from J, leaving 27 bases between them. The CDR3 spans 18 residues. Germline CDR1 and CDR2: DFQATT and SNEGSKA (reference sequence). CDR3 sequence reads: CSARGEGAIYRRNYEQYF. CDR3 in DNA: TGCAGTGCTAGGGGGGAGGGGGCAATCTATCGGCGCAACTACGAGCAGTACTTC.

This clonotype was counted at least ten times. The chain uses TRBV20-1 and TRBJ1-5; a weak D match, TRBD1 (6 bases). The CDR3 has 15 residues. Trimming cost V 6 bases and J 0 bases, with 15 bases left between them. The germline CDR1 and CDR2 sequences are DFQATT and SNEGSKA (reference sequence). The CDR3 DNA follows: TGCAGTGCCAAAGACAGGCTGTATAGCAATCAGCCCCAGCATTTT. It specifies CSAKDRLYSNQPQHF.

This clonotype was recorded at least ten times. This chain uses TRBV5-1 with TRBJ1-2, with D possibly being TRBD1 (6 bases). Germline CDR1 is SGHRS and CDR2 is YFSETQ. Trimming took 4 bases from V and 4 from J, leaving 17 bases between them. The CDR3 is 15 residues long. The CDR3 sequence is CASSANQGYGYGYTF. The CDR3 DNA sequence: TGCGCCAGCAGCGCTAATCAGGGGTATGGCTATGGCTACACCTTC.

This clonotype has more than one count but fewer than ten. The V call is TRBV6-5, the J call TRBJ1-3; no clear D gene. The germline gives CDR1 MNHEY, CDR2 SVGAGI. The CDR3 has 14 amino acids. Between the trimmed V and J ends, which lost 1 base and 4 bases, there was a span of 8 bases. The CDR3 here is CASSYWLGGNTIYF. Here the CDR3 DNA reads TGTGCCAGCAGTTACTGGCTGGGCGGAAACACCATATATTTT.

There are a few counts of this clonotype. The chain recombines TRBV27 with TRBJ2-5; D is possibly TRBD1 (5 bases). V lost 5 bases to trimming and J lost 3 bases, with 19 bases between them. Germline CDR1 MNHEY, CDR2 SMNVEV (reference sequence). CDR3 length equals 16 residues. CDR3 sequence (DNA): TGTGCCAGCAGTCCCACCTTATCGGCCAGGGAAGAGACCCAGTACTTC. Protein product: CASSPTLSAREETQYF.

This chain links TRBV2 with TRBJ2-3, with TRBD2 matching over 9 bases. The CDR3 runs to 15 residues. V lost 6 bases and J lost 3; bases outside the gene matches: 7. Germline-derived CDR1 and CDR2 are SNHLY and FYNNEI. CDR3 coding DNA: TGTGCCAGCAGCGATAGCGGGAGCGAAACAGATACGCAGTATTTT. This encodes CASSDSGSETDTQYF.

This chain joins TRBV7-8 and TRBJ2-3; D is unclear. Germline CDR1 reads SGHVS; CDR2 reads FQNEAQ. Between the trimmed V and J ends, which lost 1 base and 2 bases, there was a span of 13 bases. This CDR3 spans 16 amino acids. CDR3 loop: CASSLGPAEPTDTQYF. As DNA, the CDR3 is TGTGCCAGCAGCTTAGGTCCGGCAGAACCCACAGATACGCAGTATTTT.